This TCR beta chain was found in a study of PD-1 blockade in classical Hodgkin lymphoma. Study overall: Nivolumab dosing for patients was 3 mg/kg, administered intravenously every 2 weeks.

Comment on this clone: Its specificity is not known.

Following autologous stem cell transplantation, relapse occurred in every patient, and exposure to brentuximab vedotin varied. The CDR3 contains 15 residues. V lost 7 bases, J lost 2 bases, and 16 bases lay in between. Sequencing used immunoSEQ multiplex PCR; TCRdb keeps in-frame clones, though not all of them. The sample lists about 76,000 clones, about nine tenths occurring once. Notes on the study in general: Baseline diversity resembling that of newly diagnosed patients was seen in complete responders.

Material: peripheral blood mononuclear cells (PBMCs), obtained at baseline. The clonotype originates from a human donor with classical Hodgkin lymphoma. V and J are TRBV5-3 and TRBJ2-1, with D possibly matching TRBD2 (6 bases). TRBV5-3 falls under the ORF class, with uncertain function. The CDR3 loop reads CARDLGGGPYNEQFF. The CDR3 nucleotides read TGTGCCAGAGACCTTGGAGGAGGGCCCTACAATGAGCAGTTCTTC.